This T cell receptor beta chain was profiled in a study of blood T cell repertoires in COVID-19. For the study at large: Italy, Spain and the United States were the sources of the convalescent and acute COVID-19 samples. From T cells, B-cell-depleted T cells, or PBMCs came the material, which was cDNA or gDNA.

V lost 4 bases, J lost 5 bases, and 17 bases stayed unmatched. Germline CDR1 is SNHLY and CDR2 is FYNNEI. This CDR3 has 19 residues. Original handling: Nucleated cell number was recorded as an estimate derived from reference gene primer amplification. Repertoires were generated with immunoSEQ multiplex PCR, while TCRdb's copy carries only in-frame clones and drops some. V and J calls and clone size are given by that table; D and trimming were obtained from the DNA. The sample contains 120,000 or so clones, roughly 80% of which appear only once. The gene calls are TRBV2 and TRBJ2-3, with 11 bases aligning to TRBD2. The receptor comes from a human donor in a cohort sampled during active COVID-19. Sequences were obtained from peripheral blood. This CDR3 reads CASSVPYSSGGAVRDTQYF. CDR3 nucleotide sequence: TGTGCCAGCAGTGTGCCCTACAGTAGCGGGGGGGCCGTGAGAGATACGCAGTATTTT. Variable domain in full (rest from reference TRBV2 and TRBJ2-3): EPEVTQTPSHQVTQMGQEVILRCVPISNHLYFYWYRQILGQKVEFLVSFYNNEISEKSEIFDDQFSVERPDGSNFTLKIRSTKLEDSAMYFCASSVPYSSGGAVRDTQYFGPGTRLTVL.